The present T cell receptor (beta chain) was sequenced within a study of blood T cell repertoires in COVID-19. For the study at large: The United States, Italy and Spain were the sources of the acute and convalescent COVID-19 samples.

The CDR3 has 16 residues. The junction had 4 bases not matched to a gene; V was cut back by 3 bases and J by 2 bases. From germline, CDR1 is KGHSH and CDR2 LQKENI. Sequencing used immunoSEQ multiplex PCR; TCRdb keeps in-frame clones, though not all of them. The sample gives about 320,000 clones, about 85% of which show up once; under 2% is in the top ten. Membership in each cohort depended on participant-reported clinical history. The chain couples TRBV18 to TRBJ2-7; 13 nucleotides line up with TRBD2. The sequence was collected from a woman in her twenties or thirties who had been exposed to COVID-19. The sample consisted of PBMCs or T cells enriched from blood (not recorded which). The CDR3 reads CASSPPLAGGTYEQYF. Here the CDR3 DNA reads TGTGCCAGCTCACCCCCACTAGCGGGGGGGACCTACGAGCAGTACTTC.